Below, 17 T cell receptor beta chains from the same sample are listed, as sequenced in a study of Ad26.COV2.S vaccination and SARS-CoV-2 variants (dated by TCRdb to the early 2020s). What the treatment or condition label conveys for this sample: roughly 19 received Ad26.COV2.S at low or high dose, single or two shots; 5 received placebo; per-sample allocation not given. For vaccine and placebo recipients, the sequenced repertoires came from samples collected on day 63 after the first injection. The method behind the library was the immunoSEQ multiplex PCR assay. Drawn from immuneACCESS, this table holds only the in-frame rearrangements with V and J called that TCRdb kept. Clones are partly lost; checked studies trace under half to an unresolved V gene and leave the rest unexplained. This sample gives about 350,000 clones in total; about 85% of them show up just once. Of the sample, around 6.1% is held by the ten largest clones.

Here the sequenced sample was peripheral blood, taken in a trial of Ad26.COV2.S vaccine versus placebo. The receptors stem from a person aged 18-65 years who received the Ad26.COV2.S COVID-19 vaccine or a placebo.

Concerning this clone itself: The junction departs from germline at one end; a sequencing error may be responsible. V usage is TRBV6-5 and J usage is TRBJ1-1, with no clear D. Germline assignment: CDR1 MNHEY and CDR2 SVGAGI. The CDR3 totals 15 residues. The CDR3 sequence: CASSYTHGLHGNSLF. The CDR3 DNA follows: TGTGCCAGCAGTTACACCCATGGACTCCACGGCAATTCTCTCTTT.

The chain has TRBV4-3 and TRBJ2-3; TRBD2 matches at 8 bases. Germline V gene data show CDR1 as LGHNA and CDR2 as YSLEER. With V trimmed by 3 bases and J by 6 bases, 14 bases remained unmatched. The CDR3 length is 17 residues. In DNA form, the CDR3 reads TGCGCCAGCAGCCATTGCTACGGGGGGGACCCGGCGGATACGCAGTATTTT. Translated: CASSHCYGGDPADTQYF.

A single count supports this clone. The chain joins TRBV7-3 to TRBJ2-1; 11 positions agree with TRBD2. The CDR3 runs 16 residues. Germline V gene lookup returns CDR1 SGHTA and CDR2 FQGTGA. Trimming took 5 bases from V and 3 from J; bases not matched to a gene: 6. In DNA, the CDR3 is TGTGCCAGCAGCCTTTACCTAGCGGGGGGCTACAATGAGCAGTTCTTC. This translates into CASSLYLAGGYNEQFF.

This chain uses TRBV5-1 with TRBJ2-1; D is possibly TRBD1 (5 bases). The CDR3 loop spans 14 amino acids. CDR1 SGHRS and CDR2 YFSETQ come from the germline V gene. V was trimmed by 0 bases and J by 9 bases, leaving 13 bases between them. The CDR3 reads CASSLVQGRGEQFF. Written as DNA, the CDR3 is TGCGCCAGCAGCTTGGTCCAGGGTCGCGGTGAGCAGTTCTTC.

As for this clone: Within the sample, other DNA sequences also encode this same CDR3. The gene calls are TRBV9 and TRBJ2-2; D gene ambiguous. The CDR3 runs to 12 residues. Germline-derived CDR1 and CDR2 are SGDLS and YYNGEE. V lost 0 bases to trimming and J lost 7 bases, with 4 bases between them. CDR3 sequence: CASSVVRGELFF. CDR3 nucleotide sequence: TGTGCCAGCAGCGTAGTTCGCGGGGAGCTGTTTTTT.

The rearrangement joins TRBV2 to TRBJ2-3, with a weak D call TRBD1 (5 bases). The CDR3 runs 13 residues. Trimming removed 4 bases from V and 2 bases from J, with 7 bases in between. In germline, CDR1 is SNHLY, CDR2 FYNNEI. CDR3 DNA sequence: TGTGCCAGCAGTGGACAGATCACAGATACGCAGTATTTT. Translation gives CASSGQITDTQYF.

This clone occurred a few times. The chain joins TRBV19 to TRBJ1-5, with TRBD1 matching 12 bases. Germline V lookup: CDR1 LNHDA, CDR2 SQIVND (reference sequence). The CDR3 sequence is 18 residues long. V lost 5 bases to trimming and J lost 6 bases; unmatched junction nucleotides: 14. CDR3 loop: CASSSRRGGQGASQPQHF. In DNA form, the CDR3 reads TGTGCCAGTAGTTCCCGGCGGGGGGGACAGGGGGCAAGTCAGCCCCAGCATTTT.

The chain has TRBV6-5 and TRBJ2-4; possible D gene TRBD2, 7 bases. V lost 7 bases and J lost 7, with 20 bases in between. CDR1 and CDR2 from the germline V gene are MNHEY and SVGAGI. The CDR3 covers 15 residues. CDR3 amino acids: CASKGSGRGGNIQYF. The CDR3 DNA reads TGTGCCAGCAAAGGAAGTGGGAGGGGGGGGAACATTCAGTACTTC.

The rearrangement links TRBV12-3 or TRBV12-4 to TRBJ1-1, with a weak D call TRBD1 (5 bases). CDR3 size: 13 residues. Trimming removed 10 bases from V and 4 bases from J, with 16 bases in between. The CDR3, as DNA: TGTGCCACCAAGGGGATTGGGCGCACTGAAGCTTTCTTT. Translating it yields CATKGIGRTEAFF.

This clone was counted once. J is TRBJ1-1 and V is TRBV2; tentative D call: TRBD1 (5 bases). Germline lookup yields CDR1 SNHLY and CDR2 FYNNEI. With 4 bases removed from V and 5 bases from J, the gap between germline ends came to 11 bases. This CDR3 has 13 residues. The CDR3, as DNA: TGTGCCAGCAGTGCCATGGGGGGGACTGAAGCTTTCTTT. It translates to CASSAMGGTEAFF.

V usage is TRBV29-1 and J usage is TRBJ1-2; D uncertain. Germline V gene sequence: CDR1 SQVTM, CDR2 ANQGSEA. The CDR3 has 12 amino acids. V lost 2 bases and J 2 bases, leaving 6 bases between the germline ends. In DNA, the CDR3 is TGCAGCGTTGAACCGCTAAACTATGGCTACACCTTC. Translating it yields CSVEPLNYGYTF.

The chain is built from TRBV5-6 and TRBJ1-6, with D possibly matching TRBD1 (5 bases). The CDR3 has 15 residues. Germline V lookup: CDR1 SGHDT, CDR2 YYEEEE. Trimming pared 0 bases from V and 7 bases from J, leaving 11 bases between. This chain's CDR3 is CASSLGAGMNSPLHF. For the CDR3, the DNA is TGTGCCAGCAGCTTGGGGGCAGGGATGAATTCACCCCTCCACTTT.

The CDR3 DNA reads TGTGCCAGCAGCCCGACTACCGGAGGGCAGTACTTC. It translates to CASSPTTGGQYF. V gene TRBV7-6 combines with J gene TRBJ2-7; perhaps TRBD2 as D (5 bases). In germline, CDR1 is SGHVS, CDR2 FNYEAQ. This CDR3 is 12 amino acids long. The V end was cut by 5 bases, the J end by 9 bases, with 14 bases between.

This chain links TRBV7-9 with TRBJ2-7, with TRBD1 matching over 10 bases. The junction had 1 base not matched to a gene; V was cut back by 5 bases and J by 6 bases. Germline V lookup: CDR1 SEHNR, CDR2 FQNEAQ (reference sequence). The CDR3 runs 12 residues. Here the CDR3 reads CASSRTGGEQYF. In DNA form, the CDR3 reads TGTGCCAGCAGCCGGACAGGGGGCGAGCAGTACTTC. The variable domain in full, with the rest retrieved from reference TRBV7-9 and TRBJ2-7, is DTGVSQNPRHKITKRGQNVTFRCDPISEHNRLYWYRQTLGQGPEFLTYFQNEAQLEKSRLLSDRFSAERPKGSFSTLEIQRTEQGDSAMYLCASSRTGGEQYFGPGTRLTVT.

This clone occurred a few times. CDR3 in DNA: TGTGCCAGCAGCTTACCCATGACAGGGGAGGATGGAGGCTACACCTTC. It codes for CASSLPMTGEDGGYTF. This chain connects TRBV21-1 to TRBJ1-2; TRBD1 is the table's D call and was not checked against the DNA. TRBV21-1 is a documented pseudogene. CDR3 size: 16 residues.

The chain couples TRBV15 to TRBJ2-1; D is possibly TRBD1 (5 bases). Germline loops: CDR1 LNHNV, CDR2 YYDKDF (reference sequence). V was pared by 0 bases and J by 4 bases, with 13 bases between. The CDR3 loop spans 16 amino acids. The CDR3 nucleotides are TGTGCCACCAGCAGAGATTCCAGGGCATTGTACAATGAGCAGTTCTTC. It specifies CATSRDSRALYNEQFF.

This chain joins TRBV6-6 and TRBJ2-7; the match to TRBD1 covers 9 bases. The J segment lost 5 bases and the V segment lost 0 bases, leaving 2 bases of the junction unmatched. This CDR3 is 14 amino acids long. Germline CDR1 reads MNHNY; CDR2 reads SVGAGI (reference sequence). The CDR3 DNA sequence: TGTGCCAGCAGTTACTCGGACAGGGGCGACGAGCAGTACTTC. Translated: CASSYSDRGDEQYF.